The T cell receptor (beta chain) described here comes from a study of T cells expressing NK-cell markers. The wider study: Among the eight sequenced donors, seven tested HCMV-seropositive and one tested seronegative. Notes on the study in general: For roughly 6 donors, the dominant NKG2C+ clonotypes made up about 1.0-7.5% of their CD8+ T cells. Whether expanded NKG2C+ T cell clones were HCMV specific stayed uncertain. For a few donors, these clonotypes were likewise the leading ones in the CD3+CD56-NKG2C+ fraction.

Remarks on this clonotype: The target antigen is unknown.

TCRdb reprocessed the 5' RACE reads and keeps a single row for each CDR3 protein, giving no DNA. The sample table sets out some 410,000 distinct CDR3 sequences. The clonotype was recovered from a woman aged 18 to 75 in good health. Sequenced input: blood T cells: a sorted CD56 or NKG2C T cell subset, CD4+ or CD8+ T cells, or bulk PBMC T cells (not recorded which).

The CDR3 sequence is CASSANPDRAEHEQYF. The V and J genes are TRBV25-1 and TRBJ2-7; no DNA is available, so the TRBD1 call from TCRdb remains unchecked. From germline, CDR1 is MGHDK and CDR2 SYGVNS. The CDR3 runs 16 residues.